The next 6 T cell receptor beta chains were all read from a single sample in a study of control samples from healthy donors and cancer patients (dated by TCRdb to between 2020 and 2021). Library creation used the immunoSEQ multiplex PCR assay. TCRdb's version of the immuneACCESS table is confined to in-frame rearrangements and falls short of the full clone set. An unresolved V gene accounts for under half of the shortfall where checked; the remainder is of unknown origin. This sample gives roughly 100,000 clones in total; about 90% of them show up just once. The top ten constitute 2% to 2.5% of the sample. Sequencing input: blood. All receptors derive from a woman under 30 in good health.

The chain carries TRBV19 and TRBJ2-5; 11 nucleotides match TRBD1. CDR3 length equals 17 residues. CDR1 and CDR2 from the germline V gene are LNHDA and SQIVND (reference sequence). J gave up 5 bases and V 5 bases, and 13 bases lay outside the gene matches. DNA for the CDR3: TGTGCCAGTAGTGGAAGGACAGGGGGCGGATTCGGGGAGACCCAGTACTTC. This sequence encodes CASSGRTGGGFGETQYF. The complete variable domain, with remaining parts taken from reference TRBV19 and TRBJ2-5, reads DGGITQSPKYLFRKEGQNVTLSCEQNLNHDAMYWYRQDPGQGLRLIYYSQIVNDFQKGDIAEGYSVSREKKESFPLTVTSAQKNPTAFYLCASSGRTGGGFGETQYFGPGTRLLVL.

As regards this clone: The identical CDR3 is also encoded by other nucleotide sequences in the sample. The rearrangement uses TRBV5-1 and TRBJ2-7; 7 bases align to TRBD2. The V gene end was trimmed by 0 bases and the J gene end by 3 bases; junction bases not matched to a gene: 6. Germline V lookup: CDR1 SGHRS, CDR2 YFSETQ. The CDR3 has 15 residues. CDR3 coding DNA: TGCGCCAGCAGCTTGGCCGGCGGGGGACGCTACGAGCAGTACTTC. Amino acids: CASSLAGGGRYEQYF.

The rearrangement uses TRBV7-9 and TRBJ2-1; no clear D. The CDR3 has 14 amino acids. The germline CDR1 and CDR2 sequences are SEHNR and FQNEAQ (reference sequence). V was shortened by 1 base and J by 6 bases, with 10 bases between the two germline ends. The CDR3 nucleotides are TGTGCCAGCAGCTTAGTGGGCTTTCTCAATGAGCAGTTCTTC. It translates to CASSLVGFLNEQFF.

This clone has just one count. DNA of the CDR3: TGTGCCAGCAGTTCCTATTTAAGTAAGAGCAATCAGCCCCAGCATTTT. This translates into CASSSYLSKSNQPQHF. The V call is TRBV6-6, the J call TRBJ1-5, with D unclear. CDR3 length equals 16 residues. Germline CDR1 and CDR2: MNHNY and SVGAGI (reference sequence). The V end lost 4 bases, the J end lost 1 base, and 14 bases lay between the germline ends.

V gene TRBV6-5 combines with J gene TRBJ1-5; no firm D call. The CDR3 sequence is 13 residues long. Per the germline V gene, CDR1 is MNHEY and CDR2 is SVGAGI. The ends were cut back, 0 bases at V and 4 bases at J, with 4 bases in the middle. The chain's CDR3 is CASSYSRNQPQHF. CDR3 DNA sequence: TGTGCCAGCAGTTACTCCAGAAATCAGCCCCAGCATTTT.

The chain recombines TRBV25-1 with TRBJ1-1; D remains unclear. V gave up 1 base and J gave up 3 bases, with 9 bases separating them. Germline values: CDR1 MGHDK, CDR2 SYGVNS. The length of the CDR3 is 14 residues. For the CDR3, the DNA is TGTGCCAGCAGTGAATCCGGGGAATACACTGAAGCTTTCTTT. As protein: CASSESGEYTEAFF. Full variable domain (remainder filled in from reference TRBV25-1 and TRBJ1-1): EADIYQTPRYLVIGTGKKITLECSQTMGHDKMYWYQQDPGMELHLIHYSYGVNSTEKGDLSSESTVSRIRTEHFPLTLESARPSHTSQYLCASSESGEYTEAFFGQGTRLTVV.